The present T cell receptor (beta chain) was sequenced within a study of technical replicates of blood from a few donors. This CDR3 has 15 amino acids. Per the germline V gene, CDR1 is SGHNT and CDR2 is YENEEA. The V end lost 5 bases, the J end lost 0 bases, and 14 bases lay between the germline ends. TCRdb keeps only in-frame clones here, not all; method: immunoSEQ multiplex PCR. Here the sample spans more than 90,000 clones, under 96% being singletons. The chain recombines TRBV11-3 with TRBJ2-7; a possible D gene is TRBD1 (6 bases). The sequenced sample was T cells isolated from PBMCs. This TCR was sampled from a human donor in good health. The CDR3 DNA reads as TGTGCCAGCAGCATTGGACAGCCCAGCTCCTACGAGCAGTACTTC. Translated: CASSIGQPSSYEQYF.